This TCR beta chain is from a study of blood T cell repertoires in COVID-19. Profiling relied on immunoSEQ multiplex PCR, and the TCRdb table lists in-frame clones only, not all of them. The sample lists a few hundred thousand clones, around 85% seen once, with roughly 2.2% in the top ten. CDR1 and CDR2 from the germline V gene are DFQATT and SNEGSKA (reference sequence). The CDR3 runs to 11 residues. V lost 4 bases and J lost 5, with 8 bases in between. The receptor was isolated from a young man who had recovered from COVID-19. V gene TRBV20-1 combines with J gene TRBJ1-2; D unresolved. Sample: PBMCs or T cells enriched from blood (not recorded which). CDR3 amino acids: CSATNAYGYTF. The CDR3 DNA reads TGCAGTGCTACAAACGCGTATGGCTACACCTTC.